This T cell receptor beta chain appears in the sequencing data of a study of blood T cells in healthy people across ages. Study-level findings and limits: A roughly linear age-dependent decrease characterized TCR beta diversity per million T cells. Both higher diversity and more naive CD4+ cells marked long-lived donors when set against aged donors.

Per sample, extraction of total RNA gave at least 5.5 micrograms in every case. Alongside a J-beta primer mix, a sample-barcoded 5' primer served in a second PCR lasting about 7 to 12 cycles. TCRdb passed the 5' RACE reads through MiXCR, listing each CDR3 protein once. This table holds about a million distinct CDR3 sequences, roughly 50% found once. The count of this clonotype is one. Its antigen is currently unknown. Sequencing was done on a sample of blood. This clonotype originated in a woman aged 60-70 years in good health.

In DNA form, the CDR3 reads TGTGCCAGCAGCTCGGGGGTAGGAACTGAAGCTTTCTTT. This encodes CASSSGVGTEAFF. J is TRBJ1-1 and V is TRBV27; D might be TRBD1 (5 bases). The CDR3 totals 13 residues. The germline V gene encodes CDR1 MNHEY and CDR2 SMNVEV (reference sequence). Trimming stripped 6 bases from V and 5 bases from J, with 13 bases between.